This entry describes one T cell receptor (beta chain). Authors' processing steps: Cell counts per sample came from amplifying reference gene primers. Sequenced by immunoSEQ multiplex PCR; TCRdb stores in-frame clones only, minus some. V, J and clone size were drawn from that table, and D and trimming were deduced from the DNA. The table records about 62,000 clones, 76% of them present only once. These data come from a study of blood T cell repertoires in COVID-19. Study at large: The United States, Italy and Spain provided the acute and convalescent COVID-19 samples. T cells, B-cell-depleted T cells, or PBMCs supplied cDNA or gDNA.

CDR3 length equals 14 residues. The ends lost 5 bases at V and 5 bases at J; junction bases unmatched: 8. Germline lookup yields CDR1 SGHTA and CDR2 FQGTGA. The source material was peripheral blood. The chain recombines TRBV7-3 with TRBJ2-5; 7 positions match TRBD2. This receptor was taken from a woman in her fifties or sixties with active or convalescent COVID-19. CDR3 residues: CASSRGGRGETQYF. The CDR3 coding sequence is TGTGCCAGCAGCAGAGGAGGGCGGGGGGAGACCCAGTACTTC.